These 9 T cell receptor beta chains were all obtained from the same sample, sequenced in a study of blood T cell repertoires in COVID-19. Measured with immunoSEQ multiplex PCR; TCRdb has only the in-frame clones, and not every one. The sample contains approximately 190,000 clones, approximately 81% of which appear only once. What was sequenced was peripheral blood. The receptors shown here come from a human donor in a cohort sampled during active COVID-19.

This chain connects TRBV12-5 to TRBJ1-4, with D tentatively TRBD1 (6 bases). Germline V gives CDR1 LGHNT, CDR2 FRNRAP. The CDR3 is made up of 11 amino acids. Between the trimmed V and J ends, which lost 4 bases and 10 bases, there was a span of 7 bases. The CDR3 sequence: CASGSQGKLFF. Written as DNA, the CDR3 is TGTGCTAGTGGTTCACAGGGAAAACTGTTTTTT.

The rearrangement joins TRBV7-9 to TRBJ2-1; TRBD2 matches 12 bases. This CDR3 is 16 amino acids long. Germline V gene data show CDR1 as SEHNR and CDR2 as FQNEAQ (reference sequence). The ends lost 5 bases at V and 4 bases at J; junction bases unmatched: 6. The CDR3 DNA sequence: TGTGCCAGCAGCCCCGGGACTAGCGGGCCGTACAATGAGCAGTTCTTC. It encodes CASSPGTSGPYNEQFF. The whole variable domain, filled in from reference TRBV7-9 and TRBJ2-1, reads DTGVSQNPRHKITKRGQNVTFRCDPISEHNRLYWYRQTLGQGPEFLTYFQNEAQLEKSRLLSDRFSAERPKGSFSTLEIQRTEQGDSAMYLCASSPGTSGPYNEQFFGPGTRLTVL.

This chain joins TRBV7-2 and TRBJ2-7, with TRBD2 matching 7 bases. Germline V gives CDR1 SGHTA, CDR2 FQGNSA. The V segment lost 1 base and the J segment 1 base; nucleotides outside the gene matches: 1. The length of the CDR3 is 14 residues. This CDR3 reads CASSLVGGSYEQYF. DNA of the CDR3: TGTGCCAGCAGCTTAGTGGGGGGGTCCTACGAGCAGTACTTC.

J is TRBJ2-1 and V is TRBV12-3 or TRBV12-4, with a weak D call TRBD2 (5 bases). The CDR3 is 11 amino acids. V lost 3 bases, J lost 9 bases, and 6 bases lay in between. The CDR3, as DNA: TGTGCCAGCAGTTTTGAGGGTGAGCAGTTCTTC. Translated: CASSFEGEQFF.

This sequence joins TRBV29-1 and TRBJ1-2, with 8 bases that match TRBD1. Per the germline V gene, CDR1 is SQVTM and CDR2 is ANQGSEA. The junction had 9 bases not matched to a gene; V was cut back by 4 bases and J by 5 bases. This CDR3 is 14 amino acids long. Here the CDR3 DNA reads TGCAGCGTTGTACCCGGACAGGGAAAATATGGCTACACCTTC. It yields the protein CSVVPGQGKYGYTF.

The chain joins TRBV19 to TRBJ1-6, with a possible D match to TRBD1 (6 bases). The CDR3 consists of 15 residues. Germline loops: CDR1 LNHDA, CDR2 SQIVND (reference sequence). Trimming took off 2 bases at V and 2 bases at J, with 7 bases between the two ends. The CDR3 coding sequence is TGTGCCAGTAGTATACGGGACACCTATAATTCACCCCTCCACTTT. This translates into CASSIRDTYNSPLHF.

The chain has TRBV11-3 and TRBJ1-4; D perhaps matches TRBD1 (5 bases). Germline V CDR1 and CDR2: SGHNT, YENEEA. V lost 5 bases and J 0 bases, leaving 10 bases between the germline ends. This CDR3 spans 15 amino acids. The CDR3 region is CASSPGVATNEKLFF. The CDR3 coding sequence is TGTGCCAGCAGCCCGGGGGTTGCAACTAATGAAAAACTGTTTTTT.

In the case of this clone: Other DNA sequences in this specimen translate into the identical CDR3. The DNA of the CDR3 is TGTGCCAGCAGTTTGTATTCCAGCTCTGGAAACACCATATATTTT. It is translated as CASSLYSSSGNTIYF. J is TRBJ1-3 and V is TRBV28; D unclear. CDR3 length: 15 amino acids. Deletions cut 3 bases from V and 0 bases from J, with 9 bases between. Germline V CDR1 and CDR2: MDHEN, SYDVKM.

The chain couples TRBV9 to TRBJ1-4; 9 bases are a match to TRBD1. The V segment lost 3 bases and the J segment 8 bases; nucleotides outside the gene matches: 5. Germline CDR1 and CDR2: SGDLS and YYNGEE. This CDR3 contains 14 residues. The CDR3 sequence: CASSEQGAREKLFF. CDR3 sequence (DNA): TGTGCCAGCAGCGAACAGGGGGCTAGGGAAAAACTGTTTTTT. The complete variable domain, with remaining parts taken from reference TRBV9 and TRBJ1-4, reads DSGVTQTPKHLITATGQRVTLRCSPRSGDLSVYWYQQSLDQGLQFLIQYYNGEERAKGNILERFSAQQFPDLHSELNLSSLELGDSALYFCASSEQGAREKLFFGSGTQLSVL.